The text below deals with one T cell receptor beta chain. The antigen remains undetermined. Expressed TCRB transcripts got sequenced, as all isolated RNA was reverse transcribed. Samples of naive, central memory and regulatory T cells yielded a mean of about 3.4 million reads. Libraries were prepared by immunoSEQ multiplex PCR; TCRdb keeps only in-frame clonotypes and omits some of them. The sample has approximately 160,000 clones; 10% are singletons. The sample is drawn from a study of beta chain features in type 1 diabetes. Study information: Age, gender, cell numbers and subset yield matched between patients and controls. Overall study findings and caveats: In every one of the four CD4+ subsets, TCRB CDR3s were moderately but significantly shorter in Type 1 diabetes patients.

V shed 1 base and J 5 bases; nucleotides not matched to a gene: 6. The length of the CDR3 is 16 residues. Per the germline V gene, CDR1 is LGHNA and CDR2 is YNFKEQ. Sequenced material: central memory CD4+ T cells from blood. The TCR comes from a man aged 25-45 years with type 1 diabetes. This chain links TRBV4-2 with TRBJ2-7, with TRBD2 identical over 12 bases. The CDR3 is CASSQVLAGGLNEQYF. In DNA form, the CDR3 reads TGTGCCAGCAGCCAAGTACTAGCGGGAGGCTTGAACGAGCAGTACTTC.